The T cell receptor (beta chain) described here comes from a study of T cells in Graves' hyperthyroidism and ophthalmopathy. This sample holds PBMCs from under 11 ml fresh peripheral blood. Whole-study results and caveats: In the analysis, a 13 V-J model separated ophthalmopathy from stable hyperthyroidism. Among clonotypes expanded in thyroid above 0.001, most were also found in blood.

The investigators amplified TCR beta CDR3 regions from RNA transcripts. The study used the HTBI primer set for a first-round RT-PCR of the TCR CDR3. One entry per CDR3 protein, called by TCRdb with MiXCR from the multiplex PCR reads. Seen here are about 480,000 distinct CDR3 sequences, around a quarter observed once, and the top ten hold roughly 12%. Note on this clonotype: Its antigen is currently unknown.

The CDR3 is 13 residues long. The ends were cut back, 2 bases at V and 0 bases at J, with 5 bases in the middle. CDR1 is MNHNS, CDR2 SASEGT, per germline. V and J are TRBV6-1 and TRBJ2-7; D remains ambiguous. The sequenced sample consisted of blood. The TCR sequence derives from a woman in her 30s with Graves' ophthalmopathy. CDR3 sequence reads: CASSERGSYEQYF. The DNA of the CDR3 is TGTGCCAGCAGTGAACGAGGCTCCTACGAGCAGTACTTC.